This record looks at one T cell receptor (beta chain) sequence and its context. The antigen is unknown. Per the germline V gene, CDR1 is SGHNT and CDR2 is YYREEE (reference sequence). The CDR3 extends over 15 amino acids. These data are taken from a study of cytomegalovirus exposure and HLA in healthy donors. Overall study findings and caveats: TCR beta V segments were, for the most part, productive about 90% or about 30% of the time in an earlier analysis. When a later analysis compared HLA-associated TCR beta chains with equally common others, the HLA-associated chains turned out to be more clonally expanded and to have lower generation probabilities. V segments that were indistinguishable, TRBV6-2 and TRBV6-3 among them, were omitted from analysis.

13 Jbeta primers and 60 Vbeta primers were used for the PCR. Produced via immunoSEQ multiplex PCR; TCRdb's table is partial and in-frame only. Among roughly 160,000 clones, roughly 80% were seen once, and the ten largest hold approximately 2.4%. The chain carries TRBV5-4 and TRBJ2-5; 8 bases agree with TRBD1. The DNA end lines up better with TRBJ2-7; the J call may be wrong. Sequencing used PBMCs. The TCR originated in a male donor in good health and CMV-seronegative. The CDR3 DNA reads TGTGCCAGCAGCTTGGCCAGGGGGCGTATCTACGAGCAGTACTTC. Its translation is CASSLARGRIYEQYF.